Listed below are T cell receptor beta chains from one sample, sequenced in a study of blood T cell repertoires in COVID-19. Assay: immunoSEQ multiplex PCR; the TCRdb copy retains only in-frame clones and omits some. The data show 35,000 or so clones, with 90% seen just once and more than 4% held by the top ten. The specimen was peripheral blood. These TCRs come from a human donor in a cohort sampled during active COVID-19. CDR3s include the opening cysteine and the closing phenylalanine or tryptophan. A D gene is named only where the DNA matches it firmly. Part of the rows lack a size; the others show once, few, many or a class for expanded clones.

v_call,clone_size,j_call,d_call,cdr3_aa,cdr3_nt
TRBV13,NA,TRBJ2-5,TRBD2,CASSLVWREGETQYF,TGTGCCAGCAGCTTAGTTTGGCGGGAGGGAGAGACCCAGTACTTC
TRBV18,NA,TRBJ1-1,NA,CASSLPRGKAEAFF,TGTGCCAGCTCACTCCCACGGGGAAAGGCTGAAGCTTTCTTT
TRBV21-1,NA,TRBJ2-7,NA,CASSNQLYEQYF,TGTGCCAGCAGCAACCAGTTATACGAGCAGTACTTC
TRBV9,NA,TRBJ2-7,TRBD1,CASSAGQGADEQYF,TGTGCCAGCAGCGCGGGACAGGGGGCAGACGAGCAGTACTTC
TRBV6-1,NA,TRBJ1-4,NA,CASSEVRGPTNEKLFF,TGTGCCAGCAGTGAAGTCCGGGGTCCAACTAATGAAAAACTGTTTTTT
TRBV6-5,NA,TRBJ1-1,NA,CASSYSQGIWNTEAFF,TGTGCCAGCAGTTACAGTCAGGGGATTTGGAACACTGAAGCTTTCTTT
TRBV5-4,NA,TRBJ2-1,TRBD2,CASSFRREREFWNEQFF,TGTGCCAGCAGTTTTCGGCGAGAGCGGGAGTTTTGGAATGAGCAGTTCTTC
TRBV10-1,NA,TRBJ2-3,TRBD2,CASSVTSGGKPDTQYF,TGCGCCAGCAGCGTGACTAGCGGGGGGAAACCAGATACGCAGTATTTT
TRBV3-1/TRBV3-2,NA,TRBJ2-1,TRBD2,CASSLGTSGDNEQFF,TGTGCCAGCAGCCTCGGGACTAGCGGGGACAATGAGCAGTTCTTC
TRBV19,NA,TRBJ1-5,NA,CASQREYNQPQHF,TGTGCCAGTCAAAGGGAGTACAATCAGCCCCAGCATTTT
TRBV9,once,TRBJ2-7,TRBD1,CASSPTGGRSYEQYF,TGTGCCAGCAGCCCCACAGGGGGTAGGTCCTACGAGCAGTACTTC
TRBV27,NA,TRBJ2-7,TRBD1,CASAGTDYEQYF,TGTGCCAGTGCTGGGACAGACTACGAGCAGTACTTC
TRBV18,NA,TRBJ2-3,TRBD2,CASSPQRGLAANTDTQYF,TGTGCCAGCTCACCACAACGCGGACTAGCGGCTAACACAGATACGCAGTATTTT
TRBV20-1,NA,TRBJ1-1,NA,CSASGGMGRRAEAFF,TGCAGTGCTAGTGGGGGTATGGGCAGGAGGGCTGAAGCTTTCTTT
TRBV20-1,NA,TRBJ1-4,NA,CSASAQGFRGEKLFF,TGCAGTGCTAGTGCTCAGGGCTTTAGGGGTGAAAAACTGTTCTTT
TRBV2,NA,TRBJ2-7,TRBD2,CASSGTSGTREQYF,TGTGCCAGTTCCGGGACTAGCGGGACGAGGGAGCAGTACTTC
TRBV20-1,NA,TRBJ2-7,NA,CSAGQFYEQYF,TGCAGTGCTGGACAATTCTACGAGCAGTACTTC
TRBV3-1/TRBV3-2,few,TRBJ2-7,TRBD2,CASSQGPLAEESSYEQYF,TGTGCCAGCAGCCAAGGTCCCCTAGCGGAAGAAAGCTCCTACGAGCAGTACTTC
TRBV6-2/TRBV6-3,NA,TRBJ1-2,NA,CASSYSGGYGYTF,TGTGCCAGCAGTTACTCCGGGGGCTATGGCTACACCTTC
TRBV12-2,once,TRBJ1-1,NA,CASRLVSGAGTEAFF,TGTGCAAGTCGCTTAGTATCAGGGGCGGGCACTGAAGCTTTCTTT
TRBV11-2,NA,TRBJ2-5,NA,CASSVLAATFQETQYF,TGTGCCAGCAGCGTATTAGCGGCAACTTTCCAAGAGACCCAGTACTTC
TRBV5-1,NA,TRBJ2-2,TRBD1,CASSYDRGRLTGELFF,TGCGCCAGCAGCTACGACAGGGGGCGCCTCACCGGGGAGCTGTTTTTT
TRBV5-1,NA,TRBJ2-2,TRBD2,CASSSGAGYTGELFF,TGCGCCAGCAGCTCGGGAGCGGGGTACACCGGGGAGCTGTTTTTT
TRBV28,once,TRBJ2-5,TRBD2,CASSLTSGQETQYF,TGTGCCAGCAGTTTGACTAGCGGCCAAGAGACCCAGTACTTC
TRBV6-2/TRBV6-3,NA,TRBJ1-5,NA,CASSPHEMGGSNQPQHF,TGTGCCAGCAGTCCGCACGAGATGGGCGGGAGCAATCAGCCCCAGCATTTT